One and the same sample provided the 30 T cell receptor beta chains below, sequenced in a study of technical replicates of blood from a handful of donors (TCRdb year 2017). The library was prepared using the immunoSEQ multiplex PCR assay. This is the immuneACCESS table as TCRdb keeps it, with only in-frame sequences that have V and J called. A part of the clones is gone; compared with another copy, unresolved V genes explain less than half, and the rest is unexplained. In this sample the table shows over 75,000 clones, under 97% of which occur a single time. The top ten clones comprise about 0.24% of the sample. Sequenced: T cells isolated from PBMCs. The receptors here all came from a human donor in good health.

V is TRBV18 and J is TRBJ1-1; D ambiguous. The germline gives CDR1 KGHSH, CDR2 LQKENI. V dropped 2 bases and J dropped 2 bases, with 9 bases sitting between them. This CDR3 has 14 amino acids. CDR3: CASSPGSGNTEAFF. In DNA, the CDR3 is TGTGCCAGCTCACCAGGCTCAGGAAACACTGAAGCTTTCTTT.

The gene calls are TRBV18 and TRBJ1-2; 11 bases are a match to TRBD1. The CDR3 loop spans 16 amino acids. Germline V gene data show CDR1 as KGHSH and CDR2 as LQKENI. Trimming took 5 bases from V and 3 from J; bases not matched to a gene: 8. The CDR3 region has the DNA TGTGCCAGCTCATCAACCGGGACAGGGGGATACTATGGCTACACCTTC. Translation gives CASSSTGTGGYYGYTF.

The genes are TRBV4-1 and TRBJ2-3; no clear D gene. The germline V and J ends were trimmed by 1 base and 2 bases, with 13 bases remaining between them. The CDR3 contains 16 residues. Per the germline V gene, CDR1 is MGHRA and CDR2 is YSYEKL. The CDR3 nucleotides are TGCGCCAGCAGCCAAGTCCTCGGAGTCTTCACAGATACGCAGTATTTT. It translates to CASSQVLGVFTDTQYF.

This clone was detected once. In nucleotides, the CDR3 is TGTGCCAGCAGCCAAGAAGGTGGATGGAGCGGGAGGGGAAACGGTTACGAGCAGTACTTC. Translated: CASSQEGGWSGRGNGYEQYF. The rearrangement links TRBV4-2 to TRBJ2-7; 10 bases are shared with TRBD2. Germline CDR1 reads LGHNA; CDR2 reads YNFKEQ. The CDR3 loop spans 20 amino acids. The J segment lost 4 bases and the V segment lost 0 bases, leaving 18 bases of the junction unmatched.

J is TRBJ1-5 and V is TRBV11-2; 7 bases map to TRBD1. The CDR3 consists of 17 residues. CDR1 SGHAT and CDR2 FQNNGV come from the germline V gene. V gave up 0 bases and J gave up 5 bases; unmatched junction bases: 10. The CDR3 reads CASSLDLRDRLYQPQHF. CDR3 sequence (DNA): TGTGCCAGCAGCTTAGATCTAAGGGACAGACTCTATCAGCCCCAGCATTTT.

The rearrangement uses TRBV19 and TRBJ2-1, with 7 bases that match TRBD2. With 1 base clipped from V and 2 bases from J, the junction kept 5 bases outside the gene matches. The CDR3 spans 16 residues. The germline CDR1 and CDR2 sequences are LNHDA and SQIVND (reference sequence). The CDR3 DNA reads TGTGCCAGTAGTATAGTGGGGGGGACTCCCTACAATGAGCAGTTCTTC. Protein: CASSIVGGTPYNEQFF.

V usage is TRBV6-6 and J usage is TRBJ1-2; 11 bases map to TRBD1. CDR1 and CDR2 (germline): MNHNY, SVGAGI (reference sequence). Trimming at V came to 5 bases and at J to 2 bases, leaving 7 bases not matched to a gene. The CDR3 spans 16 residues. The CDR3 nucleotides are TGTGCCAGCAGTCCACGAGGGACAGGGGGGAACTATGGCTACACCTTC. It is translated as CASSPRGTGGNYGYTF.

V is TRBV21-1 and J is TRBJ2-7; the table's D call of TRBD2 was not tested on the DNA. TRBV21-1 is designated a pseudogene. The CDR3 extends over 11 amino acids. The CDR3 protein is CASRRVYEQYF. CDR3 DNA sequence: TGTGCCAGCAGGAGGGTCTACGAGCAGTACTTC.

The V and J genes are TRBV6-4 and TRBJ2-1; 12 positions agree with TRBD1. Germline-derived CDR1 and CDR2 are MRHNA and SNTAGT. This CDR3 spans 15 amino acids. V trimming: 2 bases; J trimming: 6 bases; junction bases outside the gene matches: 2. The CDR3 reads CASSDGTGGVNEQFF. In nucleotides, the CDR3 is TGTGCCAGCAGTGACGGGACAGGGGGCGTCAATGAGCAGTTCTTC.

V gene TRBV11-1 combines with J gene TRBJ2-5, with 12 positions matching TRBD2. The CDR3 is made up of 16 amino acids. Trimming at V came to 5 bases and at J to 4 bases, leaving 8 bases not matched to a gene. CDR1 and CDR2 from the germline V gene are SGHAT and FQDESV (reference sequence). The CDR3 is CASSRLAGEGRETQYF. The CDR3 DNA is TGTGCCAGCAGCCGACTAGCGGGAGAGGGGAGAGAGACCCAGTACTTC.

CDR3 bases: TGTGCCAGCAGCTTAATGTCAGGAACTGGAAACACCATATATTTT. Its protein product is CASSLMSGTGNTIYF. The V gene is TRBV7-6, the J gene TRBJ1-3; D uncertain. The germline CDR1 and CDR2 sequences are SGHVS and FNYEAQ. The V gene lost 2 bases and the J gene lost 2 bases, with 10 bases spanning the gap. The CDR3 extends over 15 amino acids. Using reference TRBV7-6 and TRBJ1-3 for the parts outside the CDR3, the full variable domain is GAGVSQSPRYKVTKRGQDVALRCDPISGHVSLYWYRQALGQGPEFLTYFNYEAQQDKSGLPNDRFSAERPEGSISTLTIQRTEQRDSAMYRCASSLMSGTGNTIYFGEGSWLTVV.

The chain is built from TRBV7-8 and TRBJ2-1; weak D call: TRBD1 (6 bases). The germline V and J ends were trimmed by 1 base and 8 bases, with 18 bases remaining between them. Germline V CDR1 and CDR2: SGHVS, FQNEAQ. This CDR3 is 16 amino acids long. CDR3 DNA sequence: TGTGCCAGCAGCTTAGTACAGGGTACCTATTCCGATGAGCAGTTCTTC. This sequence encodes CASSLVQGTYSDEQFF.

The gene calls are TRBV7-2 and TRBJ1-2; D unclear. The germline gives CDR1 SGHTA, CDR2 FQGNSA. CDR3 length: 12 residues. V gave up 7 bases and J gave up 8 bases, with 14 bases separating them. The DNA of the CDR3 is TGTGCCAGCACCCAGTGGGGAGACGGCTACACCTTC. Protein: CASTQWGDGYTF.

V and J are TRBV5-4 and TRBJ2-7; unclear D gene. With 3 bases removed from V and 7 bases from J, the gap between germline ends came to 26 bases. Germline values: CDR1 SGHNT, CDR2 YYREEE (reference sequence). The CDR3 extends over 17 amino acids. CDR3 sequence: CASSSRMIPSRPLEQYF. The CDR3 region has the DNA TGTGCCAGCAGCTCGAGGATGATCCCATCCCGTCCACTGGAGCAGTACTTC.

CDR3 residues: CSFGQVDSYEQYF. The CDR3 bases are TGCAGCTTCGGACAGGTGGACTCCTACGAGCAGTACTTC. The V gene is TRBV29-1, the J gene TRBJ2-7; 7 nucleotides match TRBD1. The CDR3 consists of 13 residues. V lost 8 bases, J lost 0 bases, and 7 bases stayed unmatched. The germline V gene has CDR1 SQVTM and CDR2 ANQGSEA.

The chain's CDR3 is CASSISEGTEAFF. Here the CDR3 DNA reads TGTGCCAGTAGTATTTCCGAGGGCACTGAAGCTTTCTTT. V usage is TRBV19 and J usage is TRBJ1-1; D is unresolved. The CDR3 consists of 13 residues. CDR1 is LNHDA and CDR2 is SQIVND in the germline V gene (reference sequence). Trimming took off 3 bases at V and 4 bases at J, with 9 bases between the two ends.

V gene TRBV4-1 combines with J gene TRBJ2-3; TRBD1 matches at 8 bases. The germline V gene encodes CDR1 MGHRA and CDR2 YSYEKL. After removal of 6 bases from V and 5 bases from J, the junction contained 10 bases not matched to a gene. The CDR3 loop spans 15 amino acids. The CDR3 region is CASSRGQGNRDTQYF. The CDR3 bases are TGCGCCAGCAGTAGAGGACAGGGTAACCGAGATACGCAGTATTTT.

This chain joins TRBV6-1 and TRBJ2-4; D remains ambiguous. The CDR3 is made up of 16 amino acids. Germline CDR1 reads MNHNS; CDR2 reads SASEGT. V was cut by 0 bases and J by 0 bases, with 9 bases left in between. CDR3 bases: TGTGCCAGCAGTGAAGCGGGCACCTCAGCCAAAAACATTCAGTACTTC. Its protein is CASSEAGTSAKNIQYF.

The DNA for the CDR3 is TGTGCCAGCAGCCTTAGCGGGAGGGCCGGTCGTTCCTACGAGCAGTACTTC. Residues: CASSLSGRAGRSYEQYF. The rearrangement links TRBV7-9 to TRBJ2-7, with 11 positions matching TRBD2. This CDR3 has 17 amino acids. Germline V gene lookup returns CDR1 SEHNR and CDR2 FQNEAQ (reference sequence). V lost 5 bases, J lost 1 base, and 10 bases stayed unmatched.

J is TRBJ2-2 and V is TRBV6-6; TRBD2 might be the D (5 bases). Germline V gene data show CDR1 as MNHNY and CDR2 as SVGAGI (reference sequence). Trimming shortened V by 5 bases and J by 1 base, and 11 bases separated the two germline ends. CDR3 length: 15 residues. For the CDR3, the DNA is TGTGCCAGCAGTCCCCCGGCGGGGAACACCGGGGAGCTGTTTTTT. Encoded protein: CASSPPAGNTGELFF.

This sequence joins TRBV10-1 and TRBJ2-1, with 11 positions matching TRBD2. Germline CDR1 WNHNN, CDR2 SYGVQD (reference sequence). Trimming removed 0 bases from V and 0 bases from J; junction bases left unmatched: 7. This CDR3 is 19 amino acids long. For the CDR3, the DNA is TGCGCCAGCAGTGAGTCGGGGCTAGCGGGGGGACGCTCCTACAATGAGCAGTTCTTC. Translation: CASSESGLAGGRSYNEQFF.

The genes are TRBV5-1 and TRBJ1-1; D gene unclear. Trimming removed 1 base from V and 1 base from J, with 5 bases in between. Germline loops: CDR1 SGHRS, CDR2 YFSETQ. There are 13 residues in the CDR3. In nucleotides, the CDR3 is TGCGCCAGCAGCTTGACTGGGAACACTGAAGCTTTCTTT. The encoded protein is CASSLTGNTEAFF.

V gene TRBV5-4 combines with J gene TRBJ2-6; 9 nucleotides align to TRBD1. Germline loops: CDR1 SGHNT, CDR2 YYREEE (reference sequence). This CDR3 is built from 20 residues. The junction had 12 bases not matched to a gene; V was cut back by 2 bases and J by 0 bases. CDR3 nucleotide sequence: TGTGCCAGCAGCTTCGCCGGGACAGGGCCTCTCTTCTCTGGGGCCAACGTCCTGACTTTC. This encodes CASSFAGTGPLFSGANVLTF.

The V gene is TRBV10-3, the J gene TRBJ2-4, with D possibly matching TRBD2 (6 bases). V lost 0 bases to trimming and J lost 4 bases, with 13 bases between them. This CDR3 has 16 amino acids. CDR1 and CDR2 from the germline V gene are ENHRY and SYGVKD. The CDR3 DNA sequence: TGTGCCATCAGTGAGTCGATTGGGGGGTCTAAAAACATTCAGTACTTC. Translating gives CAISESIGGSKNIQYF.

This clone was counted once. Here the CDR3 reads CASSPSATSGIDEQFF. CDR3 DNA: TGTGCCAGCTCACCCAGCGCGACTAGCGGGATTGATGAGCAGTTCTTC. This chain joins TRBV18 and TRBJ2-1; 11 bases fit TRBD2. CDR3 length equals 16 residues. Germline V gene sequence: CDR1 KGHSH, CDR2 LQKENI. Germline trimming cut 3 bases from V and 8 bases from J; bases unmatched to any gene: 9.

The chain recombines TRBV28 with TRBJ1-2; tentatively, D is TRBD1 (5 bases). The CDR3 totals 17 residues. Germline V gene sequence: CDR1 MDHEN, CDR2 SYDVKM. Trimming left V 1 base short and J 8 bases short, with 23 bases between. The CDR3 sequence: CASSLLGGDWGDRGYTF. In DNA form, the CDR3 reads TGTGCCAGCAGTTTATTGGGGGGTGACTGGGGGGATCGCGGCTACACCTTC.

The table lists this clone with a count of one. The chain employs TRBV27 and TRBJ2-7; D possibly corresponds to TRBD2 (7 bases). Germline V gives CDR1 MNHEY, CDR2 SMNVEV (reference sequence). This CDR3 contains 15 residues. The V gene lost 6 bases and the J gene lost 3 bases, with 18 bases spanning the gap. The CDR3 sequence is CASRPTGRVFYEQYF. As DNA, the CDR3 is TGTGCCAGCAGACCCACAGGGAGGGTTTTCTACGAGCAGTACTTC.

The CDR3 loop is CASSQGGGLGGKPETQYF. The CDR3 DNA reads as TGCGCCAGCAGCCAAGGAGGGGGGCTGGGGGGGAAACCGGAGACCCAGTACTTC. The chain couples TRBV4-1 to TRBJ2-5, with a possible D match to TRBD2 (7 bases). V dropped 1 base and J dropped 5 bases, with 23 bases sitting between them. CDR1 is MGHRA and CDR2 is YSYEKL in the germline V gene. This CDR3 spans 18 amino acids.

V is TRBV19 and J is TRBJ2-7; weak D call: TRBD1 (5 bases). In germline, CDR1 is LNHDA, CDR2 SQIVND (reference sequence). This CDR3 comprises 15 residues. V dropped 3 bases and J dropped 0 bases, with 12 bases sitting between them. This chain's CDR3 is CASSIWTPSSYEQYF. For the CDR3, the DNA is TGTGCCAGTAGTATTTGGACACCTAGCTCCTACGAGCAGTACTTC.

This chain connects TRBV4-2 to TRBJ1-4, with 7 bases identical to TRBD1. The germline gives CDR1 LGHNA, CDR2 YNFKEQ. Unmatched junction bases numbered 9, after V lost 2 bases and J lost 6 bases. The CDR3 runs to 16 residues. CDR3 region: CASSQRGGGTDEKLFF. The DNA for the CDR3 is TGTGCCAGCAGCCAAAGAGGAGGGGGGACAGATGAAAAACTGTTTTTT.